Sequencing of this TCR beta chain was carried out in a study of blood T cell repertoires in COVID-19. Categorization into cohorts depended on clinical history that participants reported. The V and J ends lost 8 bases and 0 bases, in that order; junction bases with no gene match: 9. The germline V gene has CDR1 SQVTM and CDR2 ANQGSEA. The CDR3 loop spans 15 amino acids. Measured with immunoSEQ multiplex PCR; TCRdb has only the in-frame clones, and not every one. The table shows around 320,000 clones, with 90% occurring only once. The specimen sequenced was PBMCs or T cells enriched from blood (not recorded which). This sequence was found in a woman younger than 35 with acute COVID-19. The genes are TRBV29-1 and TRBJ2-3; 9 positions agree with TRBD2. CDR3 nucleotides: TGCAGCCAGAGGGCAGCGGGAGGTAGCACAGATACGCAGTATTTT. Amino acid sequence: CSQRAAGGSTDTQYF.